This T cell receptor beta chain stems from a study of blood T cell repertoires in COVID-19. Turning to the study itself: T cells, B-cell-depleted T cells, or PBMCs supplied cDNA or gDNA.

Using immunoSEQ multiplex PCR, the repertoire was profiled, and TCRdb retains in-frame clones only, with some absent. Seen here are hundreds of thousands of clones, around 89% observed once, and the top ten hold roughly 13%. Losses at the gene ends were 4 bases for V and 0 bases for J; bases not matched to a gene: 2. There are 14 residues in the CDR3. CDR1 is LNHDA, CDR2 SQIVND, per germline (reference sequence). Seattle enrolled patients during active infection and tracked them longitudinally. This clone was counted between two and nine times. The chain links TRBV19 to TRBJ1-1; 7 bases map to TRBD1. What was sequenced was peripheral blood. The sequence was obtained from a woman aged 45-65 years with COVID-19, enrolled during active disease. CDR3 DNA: TGTGCCAGTAGTAATGGACAGGTGAACACTGAAGCTTTCTTT. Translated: CASSNGQVNTEAFF.